What follows describes a single TCR beta chain. Its antigen is unknown. V gave up 1 base and J gave up 3 bases; unmatched junction bases: 6. Per germline, CDR1 DFQATT and CDR2 SNEGSKA (reference sequence). This CDR3 is built from 15 residues. These data come from a study of CD8 T cells in ankylosing spondylitis. Study-level results: Reactive arthritis synovial fluid and blood were previously reported to contain some motif variants. From matched ankylosing spondylitis synovial fluid, disease-linked clones were reportedly recovered at significantly enriched levels. Characteristic, it appeared, of ankylosing spondylitis blood was a TCR beta motif of several highly homologous variants. CD8+ by phenotype, disease-linked clones were relatively rare in peripheral blood.

Molecular-barcoded quantitative 5'-RACE produced these TCR beta libraries. Using its own MiXCR run on the 5' RACE reads, TCRdb lists one record per CDR3 protein. The table lists 500,000 to 550,000 distinct CDR3 sequences, about an eighth of them singletons. J is TRBJ2-1 and V is TRBV20-1; 7 nucleotides align to TRBD1. This clonotype was obtained from a male donor with ankylosing spondylitis. Sequencing used blood, either unsorted or a sorted T cell fraction (not recorded which). In nucleotides, the CDR3 is TGCAGTGCTAGAGTTGGGACAGAGCTCTACAATGAGCAGTTCTTC. It specifies CSARVGTELYNEQFF.